The present T cell receptor beta chain was sequenced within a study of cytomegalovirus exposure and HLA in healthy donors. The PCR ran on 60 Vbeta and 13 Jbeta primers. As processed by the authors: Later, some 75 million unique TCR beta chains were counted in an analysis, and approximately 9.9 million of them were shared. The table came from immunoSEQ multiplex PCR; TCRdb's copy has only in-frame clones and leaves some out. For V, J and clone size, that table is used; D and trimming come from the DNA. The table lists some 54,000 clones, around 82% of them singletons. This CDR3 contains 15 residues. CDR1 is SGDLS and CDR2 is YYNGEE in the germline V gene. Trimming took off 3 bases at V and 7 bases at J, with 16 bases between the two ends.

The receptor was isolated from a male donor in good health and CMV-seronegative. The chain uses TRBV9 and TRBJ1-4, with D perhaps TRBD1 (6 bases). The specimen was PBMCs. CDR3 bases: TGTGCCAGCAGCGCGGGGGGCAGGGGCGGTGAAAAACTGTTTTTT. Translated: CASSAGGRGGEKLFF. The full variable domain, in which reference TRBV9 and TRBJ1-4 provide the parts outside the CDR3, is DSGVTQTPKHLITATGQRVTLRCSPRSGDLSVYWYQQSLDQGLQFLIQYYNGEERAKGNILERFSAQQFPDLHSELNLSSLELGDSALYFCASSAGGRGGEKLFFGSGTQLSVL.